The 15 T cell receptor beta chains in this list originate from one sample, sequenced in a study of T cell responses to AZD1222 COVID-19 vaccine. Sequenced by immunoSEQ multiplex PCR; TCRdb stores in-frame clones only, minus some. The sample holds some 90,000 clones, 80% to 90% seen once. The sequenced sample was peripheral blood, obtained on day 0 of AZD1222 vaccination. The receptors were sampled from an adult in good health.

The chain combines TRBV18 with TRBJ1-3; D is perhaps TRBD1 (5 bases). With 2 bases removed from V and 4 bases from J, the gap between germline ends came to 12 bases. Germline assignment: CDR1 KGHSH and CDR2 LQKENI. The CDR3 spans 15 residues. CDR3 bases: TGTGCCAGCTCACCATGGCAGGGTGACGGAAACACCATATATTTT. Amino acids: CASSPWQGDGNTIYF. Full variable domain (rest looked up from reference TRBV18 and TRBJ1-3): NAGVMQNPRHLVRRRGQEARLRCSPMKGHSHVYWYRQLPEEGLKFMVYLQKENIIDESGMPKERFSAEFPKEGPSILRIQQVVRGDSAAYFCASSPWQGDGNTIYFGEGSWLTVV.

V and J are TRBV18 and TRBJ2-7, with TRBD2 as a possible D gene (6 bases). The germline V gene encodes CDR1 KGHSH and CDR2 LQKENI. V was shortened by 3 bases and J by 7 bases, with 19 bases between the two germline ends. The length of the CDR3 is 15 residues. Here the CDR3 reads CASSPNHGTGGEQYF. CDR3 DNA: TGTGCCAGCTCACCTAACCACGGGACTGGAGGGGAGCAGTACTTC.

The V and J genes are TRBV28 and TRBJ2-7; either TRBD1 or TRBD2 may supply D (5 bases each). V lost 3 bases and J 2 bases, leaving 14 bases between the germline ends. Per germline, CDR1 MDHEN and CDR2 SYDVKM. This CDR3 is built from 15 residues. CDR3 nucleotide sequence: TGTGCCAGCAGTTTCGTGCAGGGACGCGCCTACGAGCAGTACTTC. This encodes CASSFVQGRAYEQYF.

This clone was seen only once. The rearrangement joins TRBV6-5 to TRBJ1-6, with D possibly being TRBD1 (5 bases). The V end was cut by 10 bases, the J end by 8 bases, with 12 bases between. In germline, CDR1 is MNHEY, CDR2 SVGAGI. The CDR3 extends over 12 amino acids. The CDR3 here is CATTGGDSPLHF. In DNA, the CDR3 is TGTGCCACCACGGGGGGGGATTCACCCCTCCACTTT.

This chain uses TRBV4-2 with TRBJ2-5; perhaps D is TRBD1 or TRBD2 (5 bases each). Trimming cost V 0 bases and J 6 bases, with 14 bases left between them. The V gene's germline CDR1 is LGHNA and CDR2 YNFKEQ. The CDR3 totals 15 residues. CDR3 amino acids: CASSQDTGTRKTQYF. The CDR3 DNA sequence: TGTGCCAGCAGCCAAGATACCGGGACGAGAAAGACCCAGTACTTC.

The genes are TRBV7-9 and TRBJ2-1, with D possibly called TRBD1 or TRBD2 (5 bases each). CDR3 length: 16 amino acids. Germline CDR1 is SEHNR and CDR2 is FQNEAQ (reference sequence). The V end was cut by 4 bases, the J end by 0 bases, with 13 bases between. DNA for the CDR3: TGTGCCAGCAGCTCCCCGGACGGGGCCTCCTACAATGAGCAGTTCTTC. Amino acids: CASSSPDGASYNEQFF.

This clone was observed once. CDR3 protein: CASGPSVGGGYNEQFF. The CDR3 region has the DNA TGTGCTAGTGGCCCCTCCGTCGGGGGTGGGTACAATGAGCAGTTCTTC. This chain uses TRBV12-5 with TRBJ2-1; the D gene is possibly TRBD2 (6 bases). Trimming removed 6 bases at V and 4 bases at J, with 19 bases between. The CDR3 is 16 amino acids. CDR1 and CDR2 (germline): LGHNT, FRNRAP.

The gene calls are TRBV12-5 and TRBJ1-1; D perhaps matches TRBD1 (6 bases). V lost 5 bases and J 3 bases, leaving 10 bases between the germline ends. Germline CDR1 reads LGHNT; CDR2 reads FRNRAP. The CDR3 is 13 amino acids. CDR3 region: CASGEQGYTEAFF. The CDR3 DNA reads TGTGCTAGTGGTGAACAGGGCTACACTGAAGCTTTCTTT.

The CDR3 spells CASSIAVGGGNQPQHF. CDR3 coding DNA: TGTGCCAGTAGTATAGCGGTGGGGGGTGGCAATCAGCCCCAGCATTTT. The rearrangement joins TRBV19 to TRBJ1-5; tentative D call: TRBD1 (5 bases). V was trimmed by 1 base and J by 2 bases, leaving 12 bases between them. The CDR3 totals 16 residues. From germline, CDR1 is LNHDA and CDR2 SQIVND (reference sequence).

The chain has TRBV28 and TRBJ1-5; a possible D gene is TRBD1 (5 bases). The germline gives CDR1 MDHEN, CDR2 SYDVKM. Deletions cut 1 base from V and 1 base from J, with 11 bases between. CDR3 size: 16 residues. The DNA for the CDR3 is TGTGCCAGCAGTTTATTGGGGGGTATAAGCAATCAGCCCCAGCATTTT. It codes for CASSLLGGISNQPQHF.

As DNA, the CDR3 is TGTGCCGAAAAGGGGGGACAGATACCGCGAGAGACCCAGTACTTC. It specifies CAEKGGQIPRETQYF. The rearrangement uses TRBV2 and TRBJ2-5; D possibly corresponds to TRBD1 (7 bases). The germline V gene encodes CDR1 SNHLY and CDR2 FYNNEI. The CDR3 loop spans 15 amino acids. V lost 11 bases and J lost 4, with 23 bases in between.

The rearrangement joins TRBV28 to TRBJ2-5; weak D call: TRBD1 (6 bases). Germline V gene sequence: CDR1 MDHEN, CDR2 SYDVKM. This CDR3 is 15 amino acids long. V lost 5 bases and J 5 bases, leaving 18 bases between the germline ends. The CDR3 spells CASSSHSGDVETQYF. DNA for the CDR3: TGTGCCAGCAGTAGCCATTCAGGGGATGTCGAGACCCAGTACTTC.

The chain carries TRBV27 and TRBJ2-1; D not certain. CDR1 and CDR2 (germline): MNHEY, SMNVEV (reference sequence). The CDR3 length is 12 residues. The germline V and J ends were trimmed by 1 base and 6 bases, with 4 bases remaining between them. The CDR3 coding sequence is TGTGCCAGCAGTTTATGGGGCAATGAGCAGTTCTTC. Protein product: CASSLWGNEQFF.

The chain employs TRBV5-6 and TRBJ1-2; D is unresolved. CDR1 SGHDT and CDR2 YYEEEE come from the germline V gene. The CDR3 covers 13 residues. Trimming left V 2 bases short and J 7 bases short, with 12 bases between. The CDR3 region is CASSFDASGGYTF. CDR3 DNA sequence: TGTGCCAGCAGCTTCGATGCAAGCGGTGGCTACACCTTC.

The CDR3 reads CASSPRGLNTEAFF. CDR3 coding DNA: TGTGCCAGCAGCCCCAGGGGGCTGAACACTGAAGCTTTCTTT. This chain joins TRBV5-8 and TRBJ1-1; 8 bases match TRBD1. Trimming took 4 bases from V and 0 from J; bases not matched to a gene: 2. Germline V lookup: CDR1 SGHTS, CDR2 YDEGEE. The CDR3 sequence is 14 residues long.